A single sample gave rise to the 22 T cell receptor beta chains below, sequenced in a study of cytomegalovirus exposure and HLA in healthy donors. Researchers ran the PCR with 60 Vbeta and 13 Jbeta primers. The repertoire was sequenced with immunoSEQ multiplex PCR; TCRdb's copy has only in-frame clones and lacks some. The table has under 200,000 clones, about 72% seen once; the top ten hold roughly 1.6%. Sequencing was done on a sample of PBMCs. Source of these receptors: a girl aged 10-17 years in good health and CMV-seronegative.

The CDR3 spells CAWSPGTANTEAFF. DNA for the CDR3: TGTGCCTGGAGTCCAGGGACAGCAAACACTGAAGCTTTCTTT. The rearrangement uses TRBV30 and TRBJ1-1; 7 nucleotides agree with TRBD1. CDR1 is GTSNPN, CDR2 SVGIG, per germline (reference sequence). The CDR3 covers 14 residues. Losses at the gene ends were 2 bases for V and 2 bases for J; bases not matched to a gene: 5.

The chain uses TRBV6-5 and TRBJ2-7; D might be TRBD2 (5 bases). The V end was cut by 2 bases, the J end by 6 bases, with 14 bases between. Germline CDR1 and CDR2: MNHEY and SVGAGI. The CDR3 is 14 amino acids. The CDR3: CASSYRRVGGEQYF. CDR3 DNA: TGTGCCAGCAGTTACCGCCGGGTAGGAGGCGAGCAGTACTTC.

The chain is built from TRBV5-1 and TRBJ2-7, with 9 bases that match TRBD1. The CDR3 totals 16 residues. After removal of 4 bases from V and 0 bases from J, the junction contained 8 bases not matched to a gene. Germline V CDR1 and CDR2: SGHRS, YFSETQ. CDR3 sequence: CASSKAGTGFSYEQYF. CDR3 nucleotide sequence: TGCGCCAGCAGCAAGGCCGGGACAGGGTTCTCCTACGAGCAGTACTTC.

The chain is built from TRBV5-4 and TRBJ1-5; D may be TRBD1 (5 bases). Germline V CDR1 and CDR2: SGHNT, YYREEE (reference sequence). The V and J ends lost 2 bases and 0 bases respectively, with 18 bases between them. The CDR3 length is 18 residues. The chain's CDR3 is CASSFLVQGQYSNQPQHF. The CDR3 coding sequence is TGTGCCAGCAGCTTCTTGGTCCAGGGTCAATATAGCAATCAGCCCCAGCATTTT.

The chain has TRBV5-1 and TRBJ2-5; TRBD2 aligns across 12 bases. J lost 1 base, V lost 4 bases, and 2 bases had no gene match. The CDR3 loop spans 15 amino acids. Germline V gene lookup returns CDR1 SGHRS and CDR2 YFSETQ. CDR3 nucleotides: TGCGCCAGCAGCCTGACTAGCGGGGGCCAAGAGACCCAGTACTTC. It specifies CASSLTSGGQETQYF.

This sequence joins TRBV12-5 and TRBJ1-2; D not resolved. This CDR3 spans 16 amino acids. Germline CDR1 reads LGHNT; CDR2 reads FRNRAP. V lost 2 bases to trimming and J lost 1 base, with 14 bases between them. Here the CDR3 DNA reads TGTGCTAGTGGTTTGTTCCAGTCGCTCCTTAACTATGGCTACACCTTC. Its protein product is CASGLFQSLLNYGYTF.

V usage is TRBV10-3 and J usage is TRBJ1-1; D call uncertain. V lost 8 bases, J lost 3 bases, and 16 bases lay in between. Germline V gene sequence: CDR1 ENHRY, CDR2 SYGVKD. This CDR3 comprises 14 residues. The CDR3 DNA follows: TGTGCCATCGGCGGGGAGACTCTTGACACTGAAGCTTTCTTT. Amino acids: CAIGGETLDTEAFF.

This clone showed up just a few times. CDR3 protein: CASSSQGDSGNTIYF. In nucleotides, the CDR3 is TGTGCCAGCAGTTCGCAGGGGGACTCTGGAAACACCATATATTTT. V and J are TRBV6-5 and TRBJ1-3; 7 bases align to TRBD1. CDR1 is MNHEY and CDR2 is SVGAGI in the germline V gene. The length of the CDR3 is 15 residues. After removal of 4 bases from V and 0 bases from J, the junction contained 3 bases not matched to a gene.

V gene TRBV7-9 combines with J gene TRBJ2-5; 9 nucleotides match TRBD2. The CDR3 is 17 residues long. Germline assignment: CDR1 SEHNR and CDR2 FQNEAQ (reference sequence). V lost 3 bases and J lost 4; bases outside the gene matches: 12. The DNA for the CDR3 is TGTGCCAGCAGCTTTGTGGTGGGGCCAGCGGGGGGAGAGACCCAGTACTTC. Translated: CASSFVVGPAGGETQYF.

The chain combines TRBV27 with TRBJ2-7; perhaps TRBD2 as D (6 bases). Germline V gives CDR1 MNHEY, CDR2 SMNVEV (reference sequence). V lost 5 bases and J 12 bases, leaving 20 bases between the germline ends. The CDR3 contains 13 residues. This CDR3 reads CASSPRSGAQPYF. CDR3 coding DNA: TGTGCCAGCAGTCCTCGGTCGGGAGCCCAACCGTACTTC.

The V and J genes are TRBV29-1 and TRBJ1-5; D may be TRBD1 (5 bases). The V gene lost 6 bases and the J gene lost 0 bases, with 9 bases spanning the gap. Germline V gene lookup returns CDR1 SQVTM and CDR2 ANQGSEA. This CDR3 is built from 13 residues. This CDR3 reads CSVGDYSNQPQHF. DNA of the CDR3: TGCAGCGTGGGGGACTATAGCAATCAGCCCCAGCATTTT.

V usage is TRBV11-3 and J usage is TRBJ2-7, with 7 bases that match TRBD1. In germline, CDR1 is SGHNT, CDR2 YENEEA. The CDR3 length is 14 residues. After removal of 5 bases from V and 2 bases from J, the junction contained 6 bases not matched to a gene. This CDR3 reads CASSPGDSPYEQYF. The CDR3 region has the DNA TGTGCCAGCAGCCCAGGGGACAGCCCCTACGAGCAGTACTTC.

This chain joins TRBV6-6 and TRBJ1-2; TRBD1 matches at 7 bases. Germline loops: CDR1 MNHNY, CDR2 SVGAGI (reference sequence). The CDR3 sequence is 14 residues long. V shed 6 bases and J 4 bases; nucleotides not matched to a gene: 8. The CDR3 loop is CASSNGQATYGYTF. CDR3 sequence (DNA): TGTGCCAGCAGCAATGGACAGGCTACCTATGGCTACACCTTC.

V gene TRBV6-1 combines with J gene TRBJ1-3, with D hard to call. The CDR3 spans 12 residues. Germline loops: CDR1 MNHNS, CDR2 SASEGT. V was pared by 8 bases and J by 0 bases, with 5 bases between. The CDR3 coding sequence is TGTGCCAGCGATAGCTCTGGAAACACCATATATTTT. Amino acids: CASDSSGNTIYF.

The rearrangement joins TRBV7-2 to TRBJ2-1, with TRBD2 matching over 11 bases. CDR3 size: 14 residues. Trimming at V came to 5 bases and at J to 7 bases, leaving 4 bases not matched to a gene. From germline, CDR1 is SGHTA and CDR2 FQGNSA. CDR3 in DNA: TGTGCCAGCAGCACCCGGACTAGCGGGAATGAGCAGTTCTTC. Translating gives CASSTRTSGNEQFF.

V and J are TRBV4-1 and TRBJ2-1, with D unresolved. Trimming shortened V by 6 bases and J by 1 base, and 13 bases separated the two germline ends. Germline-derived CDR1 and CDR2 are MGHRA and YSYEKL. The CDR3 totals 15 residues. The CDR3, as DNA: TGCGCCAGCAGGAGTGAGGTGTTATCCTACAATGAGCAGTTCTTC. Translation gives CASRSEVLSYNEQFF.

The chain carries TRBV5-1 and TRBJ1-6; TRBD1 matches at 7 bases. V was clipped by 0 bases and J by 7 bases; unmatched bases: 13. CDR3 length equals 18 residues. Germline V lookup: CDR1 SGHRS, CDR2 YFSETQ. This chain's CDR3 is CASSLEPLSTGRNSPLHF. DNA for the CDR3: TGCGCCAGCAGCTTGGAACCACTCTCGACAGGGCGGAATTCACCCCTCCACTTT.

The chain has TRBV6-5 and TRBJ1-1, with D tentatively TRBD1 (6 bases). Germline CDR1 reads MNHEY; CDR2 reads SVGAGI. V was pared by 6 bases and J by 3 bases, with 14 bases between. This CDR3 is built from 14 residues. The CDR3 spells CASSHRVGDTEAFF. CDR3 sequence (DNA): TGTGCCAGCAGCCACAGGGTTGGGGACACTGAAGCTTTCTTT.

The chain's CDR3 is CATSRLEDRPPSYGYTF. The CDR3 DNA reads as TGTGCCACCAGCAGACTTGAGGACAGGCCGCCTAGCTATGGCTACACCTTC. The chain is built from TRBV15 and TRBJ1-2; 7 bases agree with TRBD1. CDR1 is LNHNV and CDR2 is YYDKDF in the germline V gene (reference sequence). The CDR3 has 17 amino acids. The V and J ends lost 2 bases and 4 bases, in that order; junction bases with no gene match: 13. Full variable domain (missing parts from reference TRBV15 and TRBJ1-2): DAMVIQNPRYQVTQFGKPVTLSCSQTLNHNVMYWYQQKSSQAPKLLFHYYDKDFNNEADTPDNFQSRRPNTSFCFLDIRSPGLGDTAMYLCATSRLEDRPPSYGYTFGSGTRLTVV.

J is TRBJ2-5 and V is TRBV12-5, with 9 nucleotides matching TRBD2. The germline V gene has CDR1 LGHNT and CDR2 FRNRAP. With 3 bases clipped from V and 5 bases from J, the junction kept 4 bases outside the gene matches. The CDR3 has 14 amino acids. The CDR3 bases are TGTGCTAGTGGTTTACCAGCGGGGGGTGAGACCCAGTACTTC. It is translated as CASGLPAGGETQYF. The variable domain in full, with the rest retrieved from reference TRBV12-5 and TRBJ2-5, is DARVTQTPRHKVTEMGQEVTMRCQPILGHNTVFWYRQTMMQGLELLAYFRNRAPLDDSGMPKDRFSAEMPDATLATLKIQPSEPRDSAVYFCASGLPAGGETQYFGPGTRLLVL.

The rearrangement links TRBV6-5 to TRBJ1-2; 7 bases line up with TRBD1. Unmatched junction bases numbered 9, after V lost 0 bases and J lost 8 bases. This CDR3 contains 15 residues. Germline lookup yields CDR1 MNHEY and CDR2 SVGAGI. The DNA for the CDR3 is TGTGCCAGCAGTTACTCATCGACAGGGTATGAAGGCTACACCTTC. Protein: CASSYSSTGYEGYTF.

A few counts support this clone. CDR3 protein: CASSLAGNTEAFF. In DNA, the CDR3 is TGTGCCAGCAGCTTAGCAGGGAACACTGAAGCTTTCTTT. The chain combines TRBV7-3 with TRBJ1-1; D not certain. The CDR3 covers 13 residues. The germline V gene has CDR1 SGHTA and CDR2 FQGTGA. Trimming took off 2 bases at V and 1 base at J, with 5 bases between the two ends.